Listed here are 11 T cell receptor beta chains from one sample, sequenced in a study of a mutant IDH1 vaccine in newly diagnosed glioma. This sample's time point: baseline, week 1 (first vaccination visit). Treatment meaning: pre-vaccination baseline after standard-of-care therapy. Produced via immunoSEQ multiplex PCR; TCRdb's table is partial and in-frame only. The sample yields 80,000 to 100,000 clones, about 82% seen once. The sequenced sample was PBMCs, obtained from a glioma patient treated with radiotherapy, temozolomide or both. The origin of the receptors is a man aged 35 to 55 with glioma.

This chain connects TRBV7-8 to TRBJ2-3, with a weak D call TRBD2 (7 bases). Deletions cut 0 bases from V and 5 bases from J, with 18 bases between. The CDR3 has 17 amino acids. Germline V gene lookup returns CDR1 SGHVS and CDR2 FQNEAQ. CDR3 DNA sequence: TGTGCCAGCAGCTTAGCATTTGCGGGGGCCGGCTTAGATACGCAGTATTTT. Protein sequence: CASSLAFAGAGLDTQYF.

This clone showed up just a few times. The chain's CDR3 is CASTLTETYGYTF. The CDR3 DNA is TGCGCCAGCACCCTGACGGAGACTTATGGCTACACCTTC. The gene calls are TRBV10-1 and TRBJ1-2; D is ambiguous. This CDR3 is 13 amino acids long. V lost 7 bases, J lost 5 bases, and 14 bases lay in between. Germline V gives CDR1 WNHNN, CDR2 SYGVQD (reference sequence).

This clone appeared a few times. This chain joins TRBV21-1 and TRBJ1-2; TRBD1 is taken as the D call from the table, unchecked against the DNA. TRBV21-1 is classified as a pseudogene. This CDR3 is 9 amino acids long. CDR3 DNA sequence: TGTGCCAGCAGCGACAACTACACCTTC. Its translation: CASSDNYTF.

The chain links TRBV6-5 to TRBJ1-1, with D perhaps matching TRBD1 (5 bases). The germline V and J ends were trimmed by 7 bases and 1 base, with 16 bases remaining between them. This CDR3 contains 15 residues. CDR1 is MNHEY and CDR2 is SVGAGI in the germline V gene. CDR3 nucleotides: TGTGCCAGCATCCCCAGGGTCGCGGGGAACACTGAAGCTTTCTTT. It translates to CASIPRVAGNTEAFF.

The genes are TRBV2 and TRBJ1-3, with 7 bases aligning to TRBD1. Germline lookup yields CDR1 SNHLY and CDR2 FYNNEI. The CDR3 has 13 amino acids. After removal of 7 bases from V and 4 bases from J, the junction contained 4 bases not matched to a gene. Here the CDR3 DNA reads TGTGCCAGCAATGACAGGGTCGGAAACACCATATATTTT. As protein: CASNDRVGNTIYF. Complete variable domain (other parts from reference TRBV2 and TRBJ1-3): EPEVTQTPSHQVTQMGQEVILRCVPISNHLYFYWYRQILGQKVEFLVSFYNNEISEKSEIFDDQFSVERPDGSNFTLKIRSTKLEDSAMYFCASNDRVGNTIYFGEGSWLTVV.

J is TRBJ2-1 and V is TRBV19, with 8 bases identical to TRBD1. The CDR3 loop spans 14 amino acids. With 3 bases clipped from V and 4 bases from J, the junction kept 2 bases outside the gene matches. Germline V lookup: CDR1 LNHDA, CDR2 SQIVND (reference sequence). This chain's CDR3 is CASSIRGPYNEQFF. The DNA for the CDR3 is TGTGCCAGTAGTATCAGGGGGCCTTACAATGAGCAGTTCTTC.

The chain couples TRBV28 to TRBJ1-5; D remains unclear. The germline V gene has CDR1 MDHEN and CDR2 SYDVKM. V dropped 6 bases and J dropped 2 bases, with 20 bases sitting between them. This CDR3 comprises 17 residues. CDR3 in amino acids: CASSRLRLREGNQPQHF. As DNA, the CDR3 is TGTGCCAGCAGCCGCCTGAGGCTCCGGGAGGGCAATCAGCCCCAGCATTTT.

The J gene is TRBJ2-2, the V gene TRBV19; 14 positions agree with TRBD2. The CDR3 is made up of 19 amino acids. With V trimmed by 5 bases and J by 4 bases, 12 bases remained unmatched. CDR1 LNHDA and CDR2 SQIVND come from the germline V gene (reference sequence). In DNA form, the CDR3 reads TGTGCCAGTAGTCGCATGCCGGGACTAGCGGGAGTGGGCACCGGGGAGCTGTTTTTT. Translated, it gives CASSRMPGLAGVGTGELFF.

The chain recombines TRBV5-1 with TRBJ2-3; D gene uncertain. Trimming left V 1 base short and J 0 bases short, with 9 bases between. This CDR3 contains 15 residues. CDR1 and CDR2 (germline): SGHRS, YFSETQ. CDR3 protein: CASSLTSTSTDTQYF. CDR3 bases: TGCGCCAGCAGCTTGACCAGTACTAGCACAGATACGCAGTATTTT.

The chain is built from TRBV18 and TRBJ1-5; 10 bases are a match to TRBD1. The CDR3 is made up of 14 amino acids. The trim removed 3 bases at V and 5 bases at J, leaving 1 base unmatched. Germline V gene lookup returns CDR1 KGHSH and CDR2 LQKENI. The CDR3 loop reads CASSPTGGYQPQHF. DNA of the CDR3: TGTGCCAGCTCACCGACAGGGGGCTATCAGCCCCAGCATTTT.

Only one count was recorded for this clone. The chain is built from TRBV11-2 and TRBJ2-7; D assignment may be TRBD1 or TRBD2 (5 bases each). This CDR3 spans 15 amino acids. V was shortened by 4 bases and J by 5 bases, with 18 bases between the two germline ends. Germline-derived CDR1 and CDR2 are SGHAT and FQNNGV. The CDR3: CASSSGTLLRDEQYF. The CDR3 DNA reads TGTGCCAGCAGCTCAGGGACCCTACTGAGGGACGAGCAGTACTTC.